Shown below are 10 T cell receptor beta chains from a single sample sequenced in a study of cytomegalovirus exposure and HLA in healthy donors. Use of 60 Vbeta and 13 Jbeta primers characterized the PCR. TCRdb's copy holds only in-frame clones and misses some; the assay was immunoSEQ multiplex PCR. The profile shows 100,000 to 150,000 clones, around 84% of them singletons. Sequenced material: PBMCs. Receptors were obtained from a man younger than 35 in good health and CMV-seronegative.

This clone was detected a few times. The chain couples TRBV10-1 to TRBJ1-5, with 7 bases that match TRBD1. V shed 6 bases and J 9 bases; nucleotides not matched to a gene: 5. The germline gives CDR1 WNHNN, CDR2 SYGVQD (reference sequence). The CDR3 is 12 amino acids. CDR3 region: CASRNSGGPQHF. The CDR3 DNA follows: TGCGCCAGCAGAAATTCAGGGGGGCCCCAGCATTTT.

This clone was seen a single time. The rearrangement uses TRBV5-4 and TRBJ2-5; D might be TRBD1 (6 bases). Trimming stripped 6 bases from V and 2 bases from J, with 11 bases between. The CDR3 is 13 residues long. Germline assignment: CDR1 SGHNT and CDR2 YYREEE (reference sequence). CDR3 DNA: TGTGCCAGCACCTCAGGACAGCAAGAGACCCAGTACTTC. Its translation is CASTSGQQETQYF.

The genes are TRBV14 and TRBJ2-3; TRBD1 agrees at 9 bases. J was trimmed by 5 bases and V by 1 base; bases with no gene match: 7. The CDR3 is 16 amino acids. Germline-derived CDR1 and CDR2 are SGHDN and FVKESK. CDR3 residues: CASSQVHRGLGDTQYF. The CDR3 nucleotides read TGTGCCAGCAGCCAAGTCCACAGGGGGCTGGGAGATACGCAGTATTTT.

The rearrangement links TRBV19 to TRBJ1-6; D is perhaps TRBD1 (6 bases). The V end was cut by 5 bases, the J end by 6 bases, with 11 bases between. The CDR3 is made up of 14 amino acids. Germline values: CDR1 LNHDA, CDR2 SQIVND (reference sequence). In DNA, the CDR3 is TGTGCCAGTAGTCCCGGGACAACTAATTCACCCCTCCACTTT. This gives the protein CASSPGTTNSPLHF.

The V gene is TRBV5-1, the J gene TRBJ2-5, with 8 bases fitting TRBD2. The V gene end was trimmed by 2 bases and the J gene end by 5 bases; junction bases not matched to a gene: 5. The CDR3 covers 14 residues. Germline V gene data show CDR1 as SGHRS and CDR2 as YFSETQ. The CDR3 nucleotides are TGCGCCAGCAGCTTCAGCGGGGGAAGGGAGACCCAGTACTTC. It translates to CASSFSGGRETQYF.

The V and J genes are TRBV10-3 and TRBJ1-1; the D is unclear. Per germline, CDR1 ENHRY and CDR2 SYGVKD. Deletions cut 6 bases from V and 7 bases from J, with 21 bases between. This CDR3 is built from 15 residues. The CDR3 sequence is CAIRATESEAIEAFF. CDR3 nucleotides: TGTGCCATCAGGGCGACGGAAAGCGAAGCGATTGAAGCTTTCTTT.

This chain uses TRBV10-1 with TRBJ2-5; possibly TRBD2 for D (5 bases). The end of the DNA is better explained by TRBJ2-7, so the J call may be wrong. Germline-derived CDR1 and CDR2 are WNHNN and SYGVQD (reference sequence). The CDR3 spans 13 residues. The CDR3 DNA follows: TGCGCCAGCAGCTCCGGACTTGACTACGAGCAGTACTTC. It encodes CASSSGLDYEQYF.

This sequence joins TRBV6-5 and TRBJ1-2, with unresolved D. The V gene's germline CDR1 is MNHEY and CDR2 SVGAGI. The CDR3 is 13 residues long. Deletions cut 6 bases from V and 5 bases from J, with 13 bases between. For the CDR3, the DNA is TGTGCCAGCAGCCGGACGGGAATTTATGGCTACACCTTC. This sequence encodes CASSRTGIYGYTF.

This clone was seen once. CDR3 sequence: CASSLGRRQETQYF. The CDR3, as DNA: TGTGCCAGCAGCTTAGGAAGGAGGCAAGAGACCCAGTACTTC. The chain has TRBV7-3 and TRBJ2-5; a possible D gene is TRBD2 (5 bases). V dropped 2 bases and J dropped 2 bases, with 9 bases sitting between them. The CDR3 has 14 residues. The germline V gene encodes CDR1 SGHTA and CDR2 FQGTGA. Using reference TRBV7-3 and TRBJ2-5 for the parts outside the CDR3, the full variable domain is GAGVSQTPSNKVTEKGKYVELRCDPISGHTALYWYRQSLGQGPEFLIYFQGTGAADDSGLPNDRFFAVRPEGSVSTLKIQRTERGDSAVYLCASSLGRRQETQYFGPGTRLLVL.

The chain is built from TRBV6-5 and TRBJ1-2; 7 bases agree with TRBD1. Looked up from germline, CDR1 is MNHEY and CDR2 is SVGAGI. V was clipped by 0 bases and J by 7 bases; unmatched bases: 8. The CDR3 sequence is 15 residues long. CDR3 loop: CASSYSRQGGSGYTF. CDR3 sequence (DNA): TGTGCCAGCAGTTACTCCCGACAGGGCGGATCTGGCTACACCTTC.